The rows below give T cell receptor beta chains drawn from one sample of a study of cytotoxic CD8 clonotypes in ibrutinib-treated CLL. Data came from immunoSEQ multiplex PCR; TCRdb stores just in-frame clones and leaves some out. The data contain roughly 220,000 clones, 60% to 80% of them singletons. The sequences come from PBMCs, collected after 12 months of ibrutinib treatment. The origin of the receptors is a human donor with chronic lymphocytic leukemia. Both conserved end residues are part of each CDR3.

TRBV30	TRBJ2-7	CAWTEGVAYEQYF
TRBV15	TRBJ1-5	CATRLGDLVNQPQHF
TRBV9	TRBJ1-1	CASSVATRSTEAFF
TRBV6-5	TRBJ1-1	CASSYGLEGTEAFF
TRBV27	TRBJ2-2	CASSSGPGTGELFF
TRBV7-9	TRBJ1-5	CASSLGQDSNQPQHF
TRBV7-3	TRBJ1-1	CASSVYQNTEAFF
TRBV11-1	TRBJ2-5	CASSPKRTRGDIQYF
TRBV7-2	TRBJ1-4	CASRGGTGSEKLFF
TRBV6-1	TRBJ1-2	CASRLGGVNYGYTF
TRBV28	TRBJ2-2	CASVDPGNTGELFF
TRBV6-5	TRBJ2-1	CASTGGIPYNEQFF
TRBV5-5	TRBJ2-7	CASSSGQGPYEQYF
TRBV7-2	TRBJ2-6	CASRTTSSGANVLTF
TRBV9	TRBJ1-4	CASSVGRGTEKLFF
TRBV5-5	TRBJ2-7	CASSLTGTTYEQYF
TRBV7-2	TRBJ2-1	CASSLYMRESNEQFF
TRBV29-1	TRBJ2-3	CSVDFQGTLTDTQYF
TRBV5-1	TRBJ2-7	CASNIDGQGYYEQYF
TRBV6-1	TRBJ1-2	CASSTGDAFYGYTF
TRBV7-3	TRBJ1-5	CASSLSRDSNQPQHF
TRBV4-2	TRBJ2-1	CASSQAAGDNEQFF
TRBV6-1	TRBJ2-5	CASSKIGETQYF
TRBV5-6	TRBJ1-1	CASSFLGSHTRAFF
TRBV27	TRBJ2-7	CASTLGWEQYF
TRBV6-5	TRBJ1-2	CASIQTGGDYGYTF
TRBV9	TRBJ1-2	CASSPLGIGNYGYTF
TRBV6-6	TRBJ1-1	CASDRGLNTEAFF
TRBV30	TRBJ1-2	CAWRLGQLFYGYTF
TRBV4-1	TRBJ1-1	CASSSWERAMNTEAFF
TRBV27	TRBJ1-4	CASSLMWGANEKLFF
TRBV5-1	TRBJ1-4	CASSPSATNEKLFF
TRBV7-9	TRBJ2-1	CASSFWDRYNEQFF
TRBV5-1	TRBJ2-3	CASSFLQLPDDTQYF
TRBV19	TRBJ1-1	CASRPLEKGTEAFF
TRBV2	TRBJ1-5	CASSVTGNTQPQHF
TRBV7-8	TRBJ2-7	CASSYLGQGNEQYF
TRBV30	TRBJ2-3	CAWSVPDRRGGLRTDTQYF
TRBV9	TRBJ2-1	CASSRTSGGRNEQFF
TRBV6-5	TRBJ1-2	CASRPRGQGGYGYTF
TRBV6-1	TRBJ2-2	CASSGQGWAGELFF
TRBV29-1	TRBJ2-2	CSVESGSNTGELFF
TRBV4-1	TRBJ2-2	CASSQDGSWITGELFF
TRBV18	TRBJ2-5	CASSPRRGETQYF
TRBV12-5	TRBJ1-5	CASGLLPQHF
TRBV4-1	TRBJ2-2	CASTPLRGANGELFF
TRBV29-1	TRBJ2-7	CSVTGGLGYEQYF